Sequencing of this T cell receptor (beta chain) was carried out in a study of cytomegalovirus exposure and HLA in healthy donors. PCR involved 60 Vbeta and 13 Jbeta primers. Assay used: immunoSEQ multiplex PCR; TCRdb lists only in-frame clones, some missing. This repertoire shows 65,000 to 75,000 clones, approximately 71% found once; its top ten account for 2% to 2.5%. Study outcomes and limitations: The presence/absence work took it that sequencing depth was about the same across donors. Donors belonging to an Asian-associated ancestry cluster reportedly showed fewer N-insertions in productive TCRs than the 666-donor mean, according to what a later analysis found.

Regarding this clone: Its specificity is unknown.

Trimming removed 1 base from V and 4 bases from J, with 8 bases in between. Per the germline V gene, CDR1 is MGHRA and CDR2 is YSYEKL. This CDR3 is built from 13 residues. The sequencing input was PBMCs. The receptor was isolated from a woman aged 25 to 39 in good health and CMV-seronegative. This chain links TRBV4-1 with TRBJ2-7; no clear D gene. CDR3 residues: CASSQAPRYEQYF. In nucleotides, the CDR3 is TGCGCCAGCAGCCAAGCCCCCAGGTACGAGCAGTACTTC.